One and the same sample provided the 10 T cell receptor beta chains below, sequenced in a study of blood T cell repertoires in COVID-19. Generated by immunoSEQ multiplex PCR, the TCRdb table keeps only in-frame clones and is missing some. The repertoire has roughly 190,000 clones, approximately 81% of them found once; the top ten carry about 20%. The sequenced sample was peripheral blood. These receptors all come from a human donor in a cohort sampled during active COVID-19.

The genes are TRBV11-1 and TRBJ2-5; D is possibly TRBD2 (7 bases). This CDR3 spans 13 amino acids. Trimming removed 5 bases at V and 5 bases at J, with 12 bases between. Germline CDR1 and CDR2: SGHAT and FQDESV (reference sequence). For the CDR3, the DNA is TGTGCCAGCAGCGGGGGGGCTGGGGAGACCCAGTACTTC. It translates to CASSGGAGETQYF.

The chain carries TRBV10-3 and TRBJ1-1; TRBD1 is a possible D gene (5 bases). Germline assignment: CDR1 ENHRY and CDR2 SYGVKD. CDR3 length: 12 residues. V shed 0 bases and J shed 10 bases, with 9 bases lying between them. The CDR3 region is CAISESAGLAFF. The CDR3 region has the DNA TGTGCCATCAGTGAGTCAGCAGGGTTAGCTTTCTTT.

The chain uses TRBV11-2 and TRBJ2-3, with 13 bases lining up with TRBD2. The germline gives CDR1 SGHAT, CDR2 FQNNGV. J gave up 5 bases and V 7 bases, and 3 bases lay outside the gene matches. The length of the CDR3 is 14 residues. The CDR3 DNA reads TGTGCCAGCACAACTAGCGGGGGGGTAGATACGCAGTATTTT. Translating gives CASTTSGGVDTQYF.

The gene calls are TRBV19 and TRBJ2-7, with D perhaps TRBD2 (6 bases). This CDR3 comprises 13 residues. Trimming cost V 1 base and J 7 bases, with 11 bases left between them. Germline V lookup: CDR1 LNHDA, CDR2 SQIVND (reference sequence). For the CDR3, the DNA is TGTGCCAGTAGTATAGCGAGAGGGAGGGAGCAGTACGTC. Its translation is CASSIARGREQYV.

This sequence joins TRBV10-3 and TRBJ1-2; no firm D call. V was clipped by 1 base and J by 8 bases, with 11 bases between them. The CDR3 consists of 13 residues. In germline, CDR1 is ENHRY, CDR2 SYGVKD. CDR3: CAISEFEEEGYTF. The DNA for the CDR3 is TGTGCCATCAGTGAGTTTGAGGAGGAAGGCTACACCTTC.

This chain uses TRBV28 with TRBJ2-1, with D possibly TRBD1 on 5 matching bases. CDR1 is MDHEN and CDR2 is SYDVKM in the germline V gene. There are 16 residues in the CDR3. V was trimmed by 1 base and J by 5 bases, leaving 15 bases between them. CDR3 protein: CASSLSQGFGNNEQFF. The CDR3 DNA sequence: TGTGCCAGCAGTTTATCCCAGGGCTTTGGTAACAATGAGCAGTTCTTC.

V is TRBV6-5 and J is TRBJ2-5; TRBD1 agrees at 9 bases. This CDR3 has 15 residues. Losses at the gene ends were 6 bases for V and 7 bases for J; bases not matched to a gene: 12. Germline-derived CDR1 and CDR2 are MNHEY and SVGAGI. Here the CDR3 DNA reads TGTGCCAGCAGCCGGACAGGGGTCCTTGGGGTGACCCAGTACTTC. Translated, it gives CASSRTGVLGVTQYF.

The J gene is TRBJ2-1, the V gene TRBV2; tentatively, D is TRBD2 (5 bases). Germline CDR1 SNHLY, CDR2 FYNNEI. The CDR3 has 14 amino acids. The V end lost 6 bases, the J end lost 5 bases, and 14 bases lay between the germline ends. The CDR3 is CASSRAVGDNEQFF. In DNA form, the CDR3 reads TGTGCCAGCAGCCGAGCGGTTGGAGACAATGAGCAGTTCTTC.

The chain recombines TRBV7-6 with TRBJ2-1, with a tentative D call TRBD1 (5 bases). V dropped 1 base and J dropped 6 bases, with 16 bases sitting between them. The CDR3 is made up of 16 amino acids. In germline, CDR1 is SGHVS, CDR2 FNYEAQ. As DNA, the CDR3 is TGTGCCAGCAGCTTAGTCACGGCAGGGTCCGCCAATGAGCAGTTCTTC. Its protein is CASSLVTAGSANEQFF.

This chain connects TRBV5-1 to TRBJ2-5; 12 bases are a match to TRBD2. Germline CDR1 is SGHRS and CDR2 is YFSETQ. J lost 2 bases, V lost 6 bases, and 2 bases had no gene match. This CDR3 contains 14 residues. CDR3 DNA sequence: TGCGCCAGCACGCTAGCGGGGGGGCAAGAGACCCAGTACTTC. Its translation is CASTLAGGQETQYF.